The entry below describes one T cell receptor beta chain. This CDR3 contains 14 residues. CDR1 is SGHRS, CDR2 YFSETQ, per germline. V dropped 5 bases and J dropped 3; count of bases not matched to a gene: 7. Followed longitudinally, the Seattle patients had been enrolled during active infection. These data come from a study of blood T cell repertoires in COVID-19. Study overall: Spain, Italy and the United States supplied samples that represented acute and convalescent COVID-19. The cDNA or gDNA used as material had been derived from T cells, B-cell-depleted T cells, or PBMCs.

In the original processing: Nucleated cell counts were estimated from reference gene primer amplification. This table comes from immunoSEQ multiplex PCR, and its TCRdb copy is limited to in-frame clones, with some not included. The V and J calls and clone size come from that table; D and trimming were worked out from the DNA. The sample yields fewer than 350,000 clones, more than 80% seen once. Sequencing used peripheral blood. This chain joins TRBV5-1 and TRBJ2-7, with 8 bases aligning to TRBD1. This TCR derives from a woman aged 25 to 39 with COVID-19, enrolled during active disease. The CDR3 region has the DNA TGCGCCAGCAGTAGTGACAGGGGATTCTACGAGCAGTACTTC. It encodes CASSSDRGFYEQYF.